Following are 26 T cell receptor beta chains from one sample sequenced in a study of Ad26.COV2.S vaccination and SARS-CoV-2 variants. Profiled with immunoSEQ multiplex PCR; TCRdb holds only in-frame clones, not every one. This table has over 400,000 clones, around 90% appearing once. This sample's treatment: some 20 received Ad26.COV2.S at low or high dose, single or two shots; a few received placebo; per-sample allocation not given. Sampling was performed 63 days after the first vaccine or placebo injection. This material consisted of peripheral blood, taken in a trial of Ad26.COV2.S vaccine versus placebo. The receptor source for this set is a person between 18 and 65 years old who received the Ad26.COV2.S COVID-19 vaccine or a placebo.

This clone was seen a few times. V and J are TRBV27 and TRBJ1-4; 7 positions agree with TRBD1. The CDR3 covers 15 residues. V dropped 4 bases and J dropped 9; count of bases not matched to a gene: 11. Germline values: CDR1 MNHEY, CDR2 SMNVEV (reference sequence). CDR3 residues: CASSSSTRTGKKLFF. CDR3 in DNA: TGTGCCAGCAGTTCGTCTACCCGGACAGGAAAAAAACTGTTTTTT.

The chain carries TRBV5-5 and TRBJ2-6; possible D gene TRBD1, 6 bases. The CDR3 covers 17 residues. Germline V gene sequence: CDR1 SGHKS, CDR2 YYEKEE (reference sequence). V was shortened by 3 bases and J by 0 bases, with 13 bases between the two germline ends. This CDR3 is CASSWQTGSSGANVLTF. CDR3 sequence (DNA): TGTGCCAGCAGCTGGCAAACAGGGAGCTCTGGGGCCAACGTCCTGACTTTC.

V and J are TRBV7-9 and TRBJ2-7; D may be TRBD2 (5 bases). The CDR3 covers 11 residues. Trimming cost V 4 bases and J 12 bases, with 13 bases left between them. Germline V lookup: CDR1 SEHNR, CDR2 FQNEAQ (reference sequence). DNA for the CDR3: TGTGCCAGCAGCTACGGCTCCGGGGTGTACTTC. This translates into CASSYGSGVYF.

The gene calls are TRBV7-3 and TRBJ1-1, with D maybe TRBD1 (6 bases). The CDR3 length is 17 residues. Germline CDR1 is SGHTA and CDR2 is FQGTGA. V was cut by 3 bases and J by 1 base, with 18 bases left in between. CDR3 nucleotides: TGTGCCAGCAGCTTTCGGCCAGGTAGGGGGGCGAACACTGAAGCTTTCTTT. Translating gives CASSFRPGRGANTEAFF.

This rearrangement joins TRBV12-3 or TRBV12-4 to TRBJ2-7, with D hard to call. The CDR3 is made up of 13 amino acids. The V end lost 3 bases, the J end lost 6 bases, and 12 bases lay between the germline ends. In DNA, the CDR3 is TGTGCCAGCAGTTTCGGCATCGGATCCGAGCAGTACTTC. Translated, it gives CASSFGIGSEQYF.

The DNA for the CDR3 is TGTGCCAGCAGCTTGATAGCGGGAGGAGGATCGAATGAGCAGTTCTTC. Translated, it gives CASSLIAGGGSNEQFF. The chain links TRBV5-6 to TRBJ2-1; TRBD2 agrees at 10 bases. Germline CDR1 reads SGHDT; CDR2 reads YYEEEE. CDR3 length: 16 residues. V lost 1 base, J lost 7 bases, and 8 bases stayed unmatched.

The V call is TRBV5-5, the J call TRBJ2-1, with TRBD2 matching 9 bases. CDR1 is SGHKS, CDR2 YYEKEE, per germline (reference sequence). With 4 bases clipped from V and 7 bases from J, the junction kept 6 bases outside the gene matches. This CDR3 region has 14 residues. The CDR3 reads CASSDPGLANEQFF. The DNA of the CDR3 is TGTGCCAGCAGCGACCCCGGACTAGCGAATGAGCAGTTCTTC.

The V and J genes are TRBV9 and TRBJ2-3; D possibly corresponds to TRBD2 (6 bases). Germline CDR1 SGDLS, CDR2 YYNGEE. The CDR3 totals 15 residues. Trimming took off 0 bases at V and 0 bases at J, with 8 bases between the two ends. The DNA of the CDR3 is TGTGCCAGCAGCGTAGCGGGAGCTAGCACAGATACGCAGTATTTT. Amino acid sequence: CASSVAGASTDTQYF.

This sequence joins TRBV28 and TRBJ2-7; 8 positions agree with TRBD1. This CDR3 has 15 amino acids. V gave up 10 bases and J gave up 2 bases; unmatched junction bases: 13. Germline CDR1 reads MDHEN; CDR2 reads SYDVKM. The CDR3 reads CAITPTNRGTYEQYF. CDR3 DNA sequence: TGTGCCATCACCCCAACTAACAGGGGGACCTACGAGCAGTACTTC.

This chain uses TRBV4-2 with TRBJ1-1, with 7 positions matching TRBD1. The trim removed 8 bases at V and 4 bases at J, leaving 7 bases unmatched. CDR1 is LGHNA, CDR2 YNFKEQ, per germline. The CDR3 contains 13 residues. The DNA of the CDR3 is TGTGCCAGCTCCCGAACAGGGGCCACTGAAGCTTTCTTT. Its protein product is CASSRTGATEAFF.

The gene calls are TRBV18 and TRBJ2-6, with TRBD1 matching over 7 bases. The germline gives CDR1 KGHSH, CDR2 LQKENI. The CDR3 is 18 residues long. Trimming cost V 6 bases and J 1 base; bases outside gene matches: 12. The CDR3 DNA sequence: TGTGCCAGCTCTCGAGAAGGGACAGTATATTCTGGGGCCAACGTCCTGACTTTC. Translation: CASSREGTVYSGANVLTF. Supplemented by reference TRBV18 and TRBJ2-6, the full variable domain reads NAGVMQNPRHLVRRRGQEARLRCSPMKGHSHVYWYRQLPEEGLKFMVYLQKENIIDESGMPKERFSAEFPKEGPSILRIQQVVRGDSAAYFCASSREGTVYSGANVLTFGAGSRLTVL.

The J gene is TRBJ2-3, the V gene TRBV14; no definite D call. CDR1 and CDR2 (germline): SGHDN, FVKESK. The CDR3 spans 13 residues. Between the trimmed V and J ends, which lost 4 bases and 0 bases, there was a span of 5 bases. CDR3 sequence: CASSPVSTDTQYF. The CDR3 DNA reads as TGTGCCAGCAGCCCCGTCAGCACAGATACGCAGTATTTT.

This chain joins TRBV10-3 and TRBJ1-1, with 7 bases matching TRBD1. V trimming: 5 bases; J trimming: 1 base; junction bases outside the gene matches: 7. The germline V gene encodes CDR1 ENHRY and CDR2 SYGVKD. This CDR3 comprises 15 residues. This chain's CDR3 is CAISRNRDRNTEAFF. For the CDR3, the DNA is TGTGCCATCAGTAGAAACCGGGACAGGAACACTGAAGCTTTCTTT.

The sample holds one count of this clone. The chain employs TRBV3-1 (or the pseudogene TRBV3-2) and TRBJ2-3; D possibly uses TRBD1 or TRBD2 (5 bases each). The length of the CDR3 is 14 residues. V shed 6 bases and J shed 0 bases, with 10 bases lying between them. Per germline, CDR1 LGHDT and CDR2 YNNKEL (reference sequence). The CDR3 coding sequence is TGTGCCAGCAGTACCTGGGGGAGCACAGATACGCAGTATTTT. It specifies CASSTWGSTDTQYF.

This clone was picked up one time. The rearrangement uses TRBV7-2 and TRBJ2-7, with D unclear. V lost 0 bases and J 6 bases, leaving 12 bases between the germline ends. The CDR3 runs to 14 residues. Germline-derived CDR1 and CDR2 are SGHTA and FQGNSA. For the CDR3, the DNA is TGTGCCAGCAGCTTAGCACTACCCCGTGGCGAGCAGTACTTC. It specifies CASSLALPRGEQYF.

The chain employs TRBV25-1 and TRBJ1-2; 7 positions agree with TRBD1. Trimming cost V 1 base and J 7 bases; bases outside gene matches: 0. Germline CDR1 reads MGHDK; CDR2 reads SYGVNS. The CDR3 runs 12 residues. The CDR3 nucleotides are TGTGCCAGCAGTGAATGGGACAGTGGCTACACCTTC. Translation: CASSEWDSGYTF.

The chain is built from TRBV27 and TRBJ2-1; TRBD2 aligns across 8 bases. Germline V gene sequence: CDR1 MNHEY, CDR2 SMNVEV (reference sequence). The CDR3 loop spans 15 amino acids. With V trimmed by 6 bases and J by 9 bases, 13 bases remained unmatched. CDR3 protein: CASRLLAGGLGEQFF. The CDR3 DNA reads TGTGCCAGCAGGTTGCTAGCGGGCGGGCTGGGTGAGCAGTTCTTC.

The rearrangement links TRBV18 to TRBJ2-1; TRBD2 is a possible D gene (5 bases). The germline CDR1 and CDR2 sequences are KGHSH and LQKENI. V shed 1 base and J shed 1 base, with 11 bases lying between them. The CDR3 extends over 16 amino acids. CDR3 in amino acids: CASSPLSVSSYNEQFF. CDR3 bases: TGTGCCAGCTCACCACTTAGCGTCTCATCCTACAATGAGCAGTTCTTC.

V gene TRBV19 combines with J gene TRBJ1-4, with D perhaps TRBD1 (6 bases). Germline V gene sequence: CDR1 LNHDA, CDR2 SQIVND (reference sequence). The CDR3 is made up of 18 amino acids. Trimming shortened V by 5 bases and J by 0 bases, and 19 bases separated the two germline ends. CDR3 bases: TGTGCCAGTAGTCGGCGATTCGGGGGCTGGACAACTAATGAAAAACTGTTTTTT. Protein: CASSRRFGGWTTNEKLFF.

This chain uses TRBV5-1 with TRBJ2-7; 7 bases fit TRBD2. With V trimmed by 4 bases and J by 2 bases, 6 bases remained unmatched. Germline V gives CDR1 SGHRS, CDR2 YFSETQ. This CDR3 is 14 amino acids long. The CDR3 region has the DNA TGCGCCAGCAGCGCAATGGGAGGGCCCTACGAGCAGTACTTC. Its translation is CASSAMGGPYEQYF.

This chain joins TRBV19 and TRBJ1-6; D not certain. Per the germline V gene, CDR1 is LNHDA and CDR2 is SQIVND (reference sequence). The V gene lost 2 bases and the J gene lost 9 bases, with 14 bases spanning the gap. The CDR3 is made up of 15 amino acids. This chain's CDR3 is CASSINQFSASPLHF. CDR3 bases: TGTGCCAGTAGTATAAACCAGTTTTCCGCTTCACCCCTCCACTTT.

The rearrangement links TRBV19 to TRBJ2-5, with no clear D. The length of the CDR3 is 14 residues. Trimming removed 5 bases at V and 1 base at J, with 11 bases between. Germline V gene lookup returns CDR1 LNHDA and CDR2 SQIVND (reference sequence). The CDR3 nucleotides read TGTGCCAGTAGTGGTCGGCGAACCCAAGAGACCCAGTACTTC. It yields the protein CASSGRRTQETQYF.

This chain links TRBV5-1 with TRBJ2-3, with TRBD2 matching over 8 bases. Germline CDR1 reads SGHRS; CDR2 reads YFSETQ. Losses at the gene ends were 4 bases for V and 2 bases for J; bases not matched to a gene: 6. This CDR3 is 15 amino acids long. In DNA form, the CDR3 reads TGCGCCAGCAGCGGAGCGGGAGACCCCACAGATACGCAGTATTTT. It specifies CASSGAGDPTDTQYF.

The chain combines TRBV24-1 with TRBJ1-2; perhaps TRBD1 as D (6 bases). This CDR3 has 14 residues. The germline V gene has CDR1 KGHDR and CDR2 SFDVKD. With 10 bases removed from V and 0 bases from J, the gap between germline ends came to 14 bases. Here the CDR3 reads CATRRGGPNYGYTF. The DNA of the CDR3 is TGTGCCACTCGCCGGGGGGGGCCTAACTATGGCTACACCTTC.

This sequence joins TRBV5-6 and TRBJ2-1, with D tentatively TRBD1 or TRBD2 (5 bases each). The CDR3 is made up of 14 amino acids. V lost 2 bases to trimming and J lost 13 bases, with 19 bases between them. The V gene's germline CDR1 is SGHDT and CDR2 YYEEEE. The CDR3 nucleotides are TGTGCCAGCAGCTTCACCCGGGGACCTTCCCGCCAGTTCTTC. It is translated as CASSFTRGPSRQFF.

The chain uses TRBV19 and TRBJ2-7, with 9 bases identical to TRBD2. Germline V CDR1 and CDR2: LNHDA, SQIVND (reference sequence). This CDR3 spans 15 amino acids. V shed 5 bases, J shed 5 bases, and the junction held 10 bases outside the gene matches. CDR3: CASSSVGLANHEQYF. The CDR3 coding sequence is TGTGCCAGTAGTTCTGTAGGACTAGCGAACCACGAGCAGTACTTC.